A single sample is the source of the 18 T cell receptor beta chains below, sequenced in a study of shared clonotypes between healthy human individuals. TCRdb's table, derived via immunoSEQ multiplex PCR, lists solely in-frame clones and lacks some. The repertoire has 2 million to 3 million clones, approximately 92% of them found once; the top ten carry under 0.15%. The sample was naive CD4+ T cells sorted from blood. Subset defined: CD45RA+ positively selected. These receptors all come from a man between 18 and 35 years old in good health.

V gene TRBV6-5 combines with J gene TRBJ2-7; TRBD1 or TRBD2 may be the D gene (5 bases each). CDR1 and CDR2 (germline): MNHEY, SVGAGI. Trimming shortened V by 6 bases and J by 3 bases, and 18 bases separated the two germline ends. This CDR3 region has 15 residues. CDR3 bases: TGTGCCAGCAGGCAGGGACCGAGAAGTGTCTACGAGCAGTACTTC. It yields the protein CASRQGPRSVYEQYF.

V usage is TRBV19 and J usage is TRBJ2-1, with 10 bases that match TRBD2. The CDR3 contains 16 residues. The V gene's germline CDR1 is LNHDA and CDR2 SQIVND (reference sequence). Trimming at V came to 5 bases and at J to 8 bases, leaving 12 bases not matched to a gene. This chain's CDR3 is CASSPRLAGAGDEQFF. The DNA for the CDR3 is TGTGCCAGTAGTCCCCGTCTAGCGGGGGCCGGGGATGAGCAGTTCTTC.

The J gene is TRBJ2-5, the V gene TRBV29-1, with D possibly being TRBD2 (5 bases). Germline V gene lookup returns CDR1 SQVTM and CDR2 ANQGSEA. Between the trimmed V and J ends, which lost 4 bases and 2 bases, there was a span of 11 bases. The CDR3 has 13 residues. The CDR3 DNA is TGCAGCGTTGCCCCTCGACTACAAGAGACCCAGTACTTC. This encodes CSVAPRLQETQYF.

The chain employs TRBV27 and TRBJ1-1; TRBD1 is a possible D gene (5 bases). Trimming took off 7 bases at V and 1 base at J, with 7 bases between the two ends. Germline assignment: CDR1 MNHEY and CDR2 SMNVEV (reference sequence). The CDR3 is 12 residues long. The CDR3 is CASTDRNTEAFF. CDR3 in DNA: TGTGCCAGCACAGACAGGAACACTGAAGCTTTCTTT.

This chain links TRBV21-1 with TRBJ2-7; the table's D call of TRBD1 was not tested on the DNA. TRBV21-1 is shown as a pseudogene. The CDR3 has 13 amino acids. CDR3 DNA: TGTGCCAGCAGTCCCGACAGGGCCTACGAGCAGTACTTC. Encoded protein: CASSPDRAYEQYF.

The gene calls are TRBV7-9 and TRBJ2-4; TRBD2 aligns across 8 bases. J gave up 4 bases and V 0 bases, and 5 bases lay outside the gene matches. Germline lookup yields CDR1 SEHNR and CDR2 FQNEAQ (reference sequence). The CDR3 loop spans 16 amino acids. The CDR3 DNA reads as TGTGCCAGCAGCTTAGCTTTGGCGGGAGGAAAAAACATTCAGTACTTC. Translating it yields CASSLALAGGKNIQYF.

V usage is TRBV28 and J usage is TRBJ2-3, with D perhaps TRBD1 or TRBD2 (6 bases each). Germline-derived CDR1 and CDR2 are MDHEN and SYDVKM. This CDR3 has 14 residues. V was cut by 5 bases and J by 3 bases, with 12 bases left in between. The CDR3 region has the DNA TGTGCCAGCAGTCCAGGGGCGGGAACAGATACGCAGTATTTT. It is translated as CASSPGAGTDTQYF.

This clone was observed a few times. V is TRBV7-8 and J is TRBJ1-1; D not certain. There are 13 residues in the CDR3. Germline-derived CDR1 and CDR2 are SGHVS and FQNEAQ. With 5 bases removed from V and 0 bases from J, the gap between germline ends came to 7 bases. The CDR3 DNA follows: TGTGCCAGCAGCCCGACGGTGAACACTGAAGCTTTCTTT. It codes for CASSPTVNTEAFF.

As regards this clone: Other DNA sequences from this sample encode an identical CDR3 as well. The rearrangement joins TRBV5-1 to TRBJ1-4; 9 bases match TRBD1. V was pared by 2 bases and J by 7 bases, with 3 bases of the junction left unmatched. The CDR3 is made up of 14 amino acids. Germline V gene lookup returns CDR1 SGHRS and CDR2 YFSETQ. DNA for the CDR3: TGCGCCAGCAGCTTTGGACAGGGGAGTGAAAAACTGTTTTTT. It yields the protein CASSFGQGSEKLFF.

This chain joins TRBV19 and TRBJ1-4; D is uncertain. V shed 5 bases and J shed 0 bases, with 10 bases lying between them. Germline V gene sequence: CDR1 LNHDA, CDR2 SQIVND (reference sequence). This CDR3 is 15 amino acids long. In nucleotides, the CDR3 is TGTGCCAGTAGTGAAACCCACGCAACTAATGAAAAACTGTTTTTT. Protein sequence: CASSETHATNEKLFF. The full variable domain, rest sourced from reference TRBV19 and TRBJ1-4, is DGGITQSPKYLFRKEGQNVTLSCEQNLNHDAMYWYRQDPGQGLRLIYYSQIVNDFQKGDIAEGYSVSREKKESFPLTVTSAQKNPTAFYLCASSETHATNEKLFFGSGTQLSVL.

Comments on this clone: The sample contains more than one DNA sequence encoding this CDR3. This sequence joins TRBV27 and TRBJ2-2; 8 bases agree with TRBD1. The CDR3 is made up of 13 amino acids. Germline assignment: CDR1 MNHEY and CDR2 SMNVEV (reference sequence). V was pared by 6 bases and J by 6 bases, with 3 bases of the junction left unmatched. The CDR3 protein is CASSDRGAGELFF. In nucleotides, the CDR3 is TGTGCCAGCAGCGACAGGGGAGCCGGGGAGCTGTTTTTT.

The V gene is TRBV2, the J gene TRBJ1-1, with TRBD1 as a possible D gene (6 bases). Per the germline V gene, CDR1 is SNHLY and CDR2 is FYNNEI. V was cut by 6 bases and J by 4 bases, with 18 bases left in between. CDR3 size: 15 residues. CDR3 bases: TGTGCCAGCAGGGACAGCTCAGCTCGTGTCACTGAAGCTTTCTTT. Its protein product is CASRDSSARVTEAFF.

The gene calls are TRBV5-1 and TRBJ2-5; 9 positions match TRBD2. The germline V gene has CDR1 SGHRS and CDR2 YFSETQ. The CDR3 contains 13 residues. The V segment lost 2 bases and the J segment 5 bases; nucleotides outside the gene matches: 1. The CDR3 here is CASSFSGSETQYF. DNA for the CDR3: TGCGCCAGCAGCTTTAGCGGGAGCGAGACCCAGTACTTC.

This clone was seen only a few times. This chain joins TRBV27 and TRBJ1-1; no firm D call. There are 13 residues in the CDR3. In germline, CDR1 is MNHEY, CDR2 SMNVEV (reference sequence). V was cut by 5 bases and J by 1 base, with 8 bases left in between. CDR3 protein: CASSPVQNTEAFF. CDR3 bases: TGTGCCAGCAGTCCAGTCCAGAACACTGAAGCTTTCTTT.

The V call is TRBV6-1, the J call TRBJ2-7, with 10 bases identical to TRBD1. The junction had 7 bases not matched to a gene; V was cut back by 5 bases and J by 3 bases. The germline CDR1 and CDR2 sequences are MNHNS and SASEGT. This CDR3 region has 15 residues. CDR3 nucleotide sequence: TGTGCCAGCAGTCCCCGGGACAGGGGCGTCTACGAGCAGTACTTC. Protein: CASSPRDRGVYEQYF.

The CDR3 nucleotides read TGTGCCAGCAGTTACTCGGGACAGGACCTCGGTTCACCCCTCCACTTT. This codes for CASSYSGQDLGSPLHF. J is TRBJ1-6 and V is TRBV6-5; 8 nucleotides align to TRBD1. With V trimmed by 0 bases and J by 9 bases, 7 bases remained unmatched. In germline, CDR1 is MNHEY, CDR2 SVGAGI. The CDR3 runs 16 residues.

The CDR3 reads CASSLIAGAYNEQFF. CDR3 DNA sequence: TGTGCCAGCAGTTTAATAGCGGGAGCCTACAATGAGCAGTTCTTC. This sequence joins TRBV27 and TRBJ2-1; 9 bases map to TRBD2. The CDR3 totals 15 residues. CDR1 is MNHEY, CDR2 SMNVEV, per germline (reference sequence). V dropped 2 bases and J dropped 2; count of bases not matched to a gene: 1.

The chain has TRBV29-1 and TRBJ2-5; perhaps TRBD1 as D (6 bases). With 7 bases removed from V and 1 base from J, the gap between germline ends came to 13 bases. CDR3 length equals 13 residues. Germline loops: CDR1 SQVTM, CDR2 ANQGSEA. CDR3 sequence (DNA): TGCAGCGCCAACCGGGACACCCAAGAGACCCAGTACTTC. Its translation is CSANRDTQETQYF.